The clone carrying this TCR beta chain was recorded at least ten times. The antigen is not known. V lost 5 bases, J lost 0 bases, and 12 bases lay in between. The CDR3 is 15 amino acids. The germline V gene encodes CDR1 SGHTA and CDR2 FQGTGA. These data belong to a study of T cell repertoires in cytomegalovirus infection. About the study: It was recently identified HLA-C-restricted and well-studied HLA-B-restricted CMV epitopes that the study used. General study results and limits: The study found HLA-C-restricted CMV-specific TCR beta clonotypes dominating the ex vivo response.

In TCRdb, the reads were re-called with MiXCR into one record per CDR3 protein. The table has approximately 910,000 distinct CDR3 sequences, roughly 30% seen once. The sample in question was cultured CD8+ T cells from PBMCs, obtained from culture after CMV antigen stimulation. The clonotype comes from a human donor in good health (CMV status not recorded). Some clones in this sample may be carry-over from other donors' samples. The V and J genes are TRBV7-3 and TRBJ2-3, with unresolved D. The CDR3 DNA sequence: TGTGCCAGCAGCCTCGAAGTCACTAGCACAGATACGCAGTATTTT. Protein product: CASSLEVTSTDTQYF.